This T cell receptor (beta chain) was identified during a study of blood T cell repertoires in COVID-19. Across the whole study: The samples span acute and convalescent COVID-19 from the United States, Italy and Spain. Sample material is recorded as cDNA or gDNA derived from T cells, B-cell-depleted T cells, or PBMCs.

One Seattle source followed patients from active infection through their disease course. Per the study methods: Amplification of reference gene primers was used by the study to estimate nucleated cell counts. Using immunoSEQ multiplex PCR, the repertoire was profiled, and TCRdb retains in-frame clones only, with some absent. V and J calls and clone size are those listed in that table; D and trimming were worked out from the DNA. In the table there are roughly 100,000 clones, 76% of which are singletons. This CDR3 has 14 amino acids. Trimming shortened V by 5 bases and J by 6 bases, and 14 bases separated the two germline ends. Germline V gives CDR1 SNHLY, CDR2 FYNNEI.

The chain links TRBV2 to TRBJ2-1; perhaps TRBD1 as D (6 bases). Sequenced: peripheral blood. The sequence was obtained from a man aged 80 or over with COVID-19, enrolled during active disease. The CDR3 region has the DNA TGTGCCAGCAGTCCCTATGACAGGCCCAATGAGCAGTTCTTC. As protein: CASSPYDRPNEQFF.